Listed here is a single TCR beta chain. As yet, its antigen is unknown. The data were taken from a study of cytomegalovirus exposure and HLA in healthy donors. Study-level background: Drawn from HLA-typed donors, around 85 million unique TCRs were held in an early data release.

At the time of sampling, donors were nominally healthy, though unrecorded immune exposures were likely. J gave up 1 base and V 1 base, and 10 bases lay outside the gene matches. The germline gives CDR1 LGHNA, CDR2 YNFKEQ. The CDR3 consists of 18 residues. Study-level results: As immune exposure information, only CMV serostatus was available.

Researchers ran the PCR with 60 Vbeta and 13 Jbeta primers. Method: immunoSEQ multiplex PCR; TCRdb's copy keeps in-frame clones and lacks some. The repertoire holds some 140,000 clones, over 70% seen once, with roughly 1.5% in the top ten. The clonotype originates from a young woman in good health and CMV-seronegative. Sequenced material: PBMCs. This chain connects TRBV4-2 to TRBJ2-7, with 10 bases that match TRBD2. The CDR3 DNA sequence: TGTGCCAGCAGCCAAGGGGGAGATTCTAGCGGGGGATCCTACGAGCAGTACTTC. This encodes CASSQGGDSSGGSYEQYF.